This TCR beta chain was documented in a study of T cell responses to AZD1222 COVID-19 vaccine. Broader study findings: In a largely white British group with more females than males, clonal diversity was possibly underestimated. Repertoires were obtained only post-peak T cell response.

In germline, CDR1 is MGHRA, CDR2 YSYEKL. Trimming left V 0 bases short and J 4 bases short, with 10 bases between. The CDR3 is made up of 15 amino acids. The protocol was immunoSEQ multiplex PCR, while the TCRdb copy is restricted to in-frame clones and leaves out a portion. The table has about 140,000 clones, roughly 88% seen once. With respect to this clone: The target antigen is unknown.

The TCR originated in an adult in good health. Material: peripheral blood, obtained on day 0 of AZD1222 vaccination. The chain joins TRBV4-1 to TRBJ2-1, with D possibly matching TRBD2 (5 bases). The CDR3 reads CASSQDSDLYNEQFF. CDR3 coding DNA: TGCGCCAGCAGCCAAGATAGCGACTTGTACAATGAGCAGTTCTTC.